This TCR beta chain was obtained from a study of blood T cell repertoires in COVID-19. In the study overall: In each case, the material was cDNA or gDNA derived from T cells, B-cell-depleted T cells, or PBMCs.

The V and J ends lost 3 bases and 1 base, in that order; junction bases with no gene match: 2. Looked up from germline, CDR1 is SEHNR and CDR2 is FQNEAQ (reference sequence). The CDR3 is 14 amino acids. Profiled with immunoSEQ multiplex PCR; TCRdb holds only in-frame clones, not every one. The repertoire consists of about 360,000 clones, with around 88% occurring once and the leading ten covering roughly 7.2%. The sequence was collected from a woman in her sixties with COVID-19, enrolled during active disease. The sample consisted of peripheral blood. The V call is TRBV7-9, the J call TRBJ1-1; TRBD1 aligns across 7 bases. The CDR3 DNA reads TGTGCCAGCAGCTTGTGGGACAGGAACACTGAAGCTTTCTTT. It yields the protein CASSLWDRNTEAFF.